The next 27 T cell receptor beta chains were all read from a single sample in a study of T cell responses to AZD1222 COVID-19 vaccine (dated by TCRdb to about 2021). Library construction relied on the immunoSEQ multiplex PCR assay. TCRdb stores this immuneACCESS table with in-frame sequences only. Part of the clones is absent; in the studies checked, under half of the shortfall reflects unresolved V genes, and no reason is known for the rest. A total of approximately 82,000 clones appear in this sample, around 83% of them only once. The ten largest clones represent less than 15% of the sample. Interpreted using the paper, the time point label stands for: baseline before first vaccination. Sequences were derived from peripheral blood, sampled on day 0 of AZD1222 vaccination. These receptors originate from an adult in good health.

The chain couples TRBV19 to TRBJ2-5; weak D call: TRBD1 (5 bases). The V gene's germline CDR1 is LNHDA and CDR2 SQIVND (reference sequence). Trimming took 3 bases from V and 5 from J, leaving 10 bases between them. This CDR3 is built from 13 residues. For the CDR3, the DNA is TGTGCCAGTAGTATGGGGCGCTGGGAGACCCAGTACTTC. This codes for CASSMGRWETQYF.

The chain carries TRBV24-1 and TRBJ1-3, with D unclear. V lost 3 bases and J 5 bases, leaving 4 bases between the germline ends. The CDR3 sequence is 12 residues long. The germline CDR1 and CDR2 sequences are KGHDR and SFDVKD. As DNA, the CDR3 is TGTGCCACCAGTGATGGTAGAAACACCATATATTTT. It specifies CATSDGRNTIYF.

The chain links TRBV5-1 to TRBJ2-7; 11 bases agree with TRBD1. Per the germline V gene, CDR1 is SGHRS and CDR2 is YFSETQ. V gave up 0 bases and J gave up 5 bases; unmatched junction bases: 7. This CDR3 is 16 amino acids long. The DNA of the CDR3 is TGCGCCAGCAGCTTGGGGACAGGGGGCGCTTCCAACGAGCAGTACTTC. Residues: CASSLGTGGASNEQYF. The full variable domain, with the rest looked up from reference TRBV5-1 and TRBJ2-7, is KAGVTQTPRYLIKTRGQQVTLSCSPISGHRSVSWYQQTPGQGLQFLFEYFSETQRNKGNFPGRFSGRQFSNSRSEMNVSTLELGDSALYLCASSLGTGGASNEQYFGPGTRLTVT.

This clone was detected only once. This rearrangement joins TRBV7-2 to TRBJ1-6, with D unclear. The CDR3 has 15 residues. V was shortened by 6 bases and J by 7 bases, with 16 bases between the two germline ends. From germline, CDR1 is SGHTA and CDR2 FQGNSA. The CDR3 reads CASSKTGFLNSPLHF. The CDR3 nucleotides are TGTGCCAGCAGTAAGACGGGGTTCCTGAATTCACCCCTCCACTTT.

The genes are TRBV5-1 and TRBJ1-3; no definite D call. The germline gives CDR1 SGHRS, CDR2 YFSETQ. Trimming pared 4 bases from V and 1 base from J, leaving 18 bases between. The CDR3 runs 17 residues. The CDR3 loop is CASSPSIGLSSGNTIYF. As DNA, the CDR3 is TGCGCCAGCAGCCCTTCGATCGGTCTTAGTTCTGGAAACACCATATATTTT.

This clone was seen only a few times. The V and J genes are TRBV7-9 and TRBJ2-1; 11 bases are a match to TRBD2. V lost 3 bases and J lost 0; bases outside the gene matches: 4. Germline lookup yields CDR1 SEHNR and CDR2 FQNEAQ (reference sequence). The CDR3 is made up of 17 amino acids. CDR3 in amino acids: CASSFRLAGSSYNEQFF. DNA of the CDR3: TGTGCCAGCAGCTTTCGACTAGCGGGGAGCTCCTACAATGAGCAGTTCTTC. Full variable domain (remainder filled in from reference TRBV7-9 and TRBJ2-1): DTGVSQNPRHKITKRGQNVTFRCDPISEHNRLYWYRQTLGQGPEFLTYFQNEAQLEKSRLLSDRFSAERPKGSFSTLEIQRTEQGDSAMYLCASSFRLAGSSYNEQFFGPGTRLTVL.

CDR3 in DNA: TGTGCCTGGAGTGTATTCGGGGGGAATGGCTACACCTTC. It is translated as CAWSVFGGNGYTF. The chain couples TRBV30 to TRBJ1-2, with D possibly TRBD1 on 5 matching bases. The CDR3 is 13 amino acids. From germline, CDR1 is GTSNPN and CDR2 SVGIG (reference sequence). V was shortened by 0 bases and J by 6 bases, with 11 bases between the two germline ends.

The rearrangement links TRBV5-1 to TRBJ2-2; TRBD1 matches 7 bases. Germline assignment: CDR1 SGHRS and CDR2 YFSETQ. V was clipped by 0 bases and J by 2 bases; unmatched bases: 4. The CDR3 sequence is 16 residues long. The CDR3 DNA reads TGCGCCAGCAGCTTGGGGAGACAGGGAAACACCGGGGAGCTGTTTTTT. Translating it yields CASSLGRQGNTGELFF.

The chain is built from TRBV7-2 and TRBJ2-7; 7 positions agree with TRBD2. J lost 4 bases, V lost 3 bases, and 15 bases had no gene match. Germline lookup yields CDR1 SGHTA and CDR2 FQGNSA. The length of the CDR3 is 17 residues. This chain's CDR3 is CASSLGSGRWGNYEQYF. The CDR3 region has the DNA TGTGCCAGCAGCTTGGGTAGCGGGCGGTGGGGAAATTACGAGCAGTACTTC.

For the CDR3, the DNA is TGTGCCAGTAGAAAACGGGACAGGGGGCCACACACTGAAGCTTTCTTT. Its translation is CASRKRDRGPHTEAFF. The genes are TRBV19 and TRBJ1-1; 12 bases fit TRBD1. The CDR3 has 16 amino acids. V lost 6 bases to trimming and J lost 3 bases; unmatched junction nucleotides: 8. Germline V gene lookup returns CDR1 LNHDA and CDR2 SQIVND (reference sequence).

In this sample, this clone turned up a few times. V is TRBV28 and J is TRBJ1-3; no clear D. V dropped 2 bases and J dropped 0 bases, with 5 bases sitting between them. The CDR3 runs 14 residues. Germline V gives CDR1 MDHEN, CDR2 SYDVKM. In DNA, the CDR3 is TGTGCCAGCAGTTTAGTTGTCTCTGGAAACACCATATATTTT. The encoded protein is CASSLVVSGNTIYF. Full variable domain (missing parts from reference TRBV28 and TRBJ1-3): DVKVTQSSRYLVKRTGEKVFLECVQDMDHENMFWYRQDPGLGLRLIYFSYDVKMKEKGDIPEGYSVSREKKERFSLILESASTNQTSMYLCASSLVVSGNTIYFGEGSWLTVV.

CDR3 nucleotide sequence: TGTGCCAGCAGTTACGGCGGGGTCACCTACAATGAGCAGTTCTTC. As protein: CASSYGGVTYNEQFF. The chain recombines TRBV6-5 with TRBJ2-1, with a tentative D call TRBD2 (6 bases). The ends were cut back, 2 bases at V and 2 bases at J, with 10 bases in the middle. The CDR3 consists of 15 residues. Germline V gives CDR1 MNHEY, CDR2 SVGAGI.

The chain has TRBV5-4 and TRBJ2-7, with D maybe TRBD1 (5 bases). Germline V gene sequence: CDR1 SGHNT, CDR2 YYREEE (reference sequence). V was cut by 4 bases and J by 1 base, with 9 bases left in between. The CDR3 totals 13 residues. The CDR3, as DNA: TGTGCCAGCAGCCCGGCAGGGTCCTACGAGCAGTACTTC. It translates to CASSPAGSYEQYF.

This chain connects TRBV7-8 to TRBJ1-5; D remains ambiguous. CDR1 and CDR2 (germline): SGHVS, FQNEAQ. This CDR3 has 15 amino acids. Trimming left V 3 bases short and J 0 bases short, with 9 bases between. CDR3 coding DNA: TGTGCCAGCAGCTTTCTCTCCATTAGCAATCAGCCCCAGCATTTT. It codes for CASSFLSISNQPQHF. Full variable domain (missing parts from reference TRBV7-8 and TRBJ1-5): GAGVSQSPRYKVAKRGQDVALRCDPISGHVSLFWYQQALGQGPEFLTYFQNEAQLDKSGLPSDRFFAERPEGSVSTLKIQRTQQEDSAVYLCASSFLSISNQPQHFGDGTRLSIL.

The chain has TRBV7-2 and TRBJ2-7, with 8 bases that match TRBD2. The junction had 10 bases not matched to a gene; V was cut back by 6 bases and J by 6 bases. CDR1 and CDR2 (germline): SGHTA, FQGNSA. The CDR3 contains 14 residues. CDR3 sequence: CASRRTSGGSEQYF. DNA for the CDR3: TGTGCCAGCAGGCGAACTAGCGGAGGGAGCGAGCAGTACTTC.

This clone was detected a few times. This rearrangement joins TRBV28 to TRBJ2-5, with D perhaps matching TRBD2 (5 bases). In germline, CDR1 is MDHEN, CDR2 SYDVKM. The CDR3 is 17 residues long. V was cut by 4 bases and J by 5 bases, with 23 bases left in between. CDR3 DNA sequence: TGTGCCAGCAGTTCCCCCCAAAGCGGAGTAGTCGGGGAGACCCAGTACTTC. It yields the protein CASSSPQSGVVGETQYF.

The chain is built from TRBV7-2 and TRBJ1-5; no definite D call. The CDR3 has 17 amino acids. V was clipped by 5 bases and J by 0 bases, with 17 bases between them. The V gene's germline CDR1 is SGHTA and CDR2 FQGNSA. CDR3 coding DNA: TGTGCCAGCAGCCCACTCCCCAGCACTTATAGCAATCAGCCCCAGCATTTT. This gives the protein CASSPLPSTYSNQPQHF.

This chain connects TRBV14 to TRBJ2-2; a weak D match, TRBD2 (6 bases). This CDR3 contains 14 residues. Trimming removed 3 bases from V and 4 bases from J, with 9 bases in between. Per germline, CDR1 SGHDN and CDR2 FVKESK. CDR3 sequence (DNA): TGTGCCAGCAGCCAGGCGGGGCCCACCGGGGAGCTGTTTTTT. Amino acids: CASSQAGPTGELFF.

The V call is TRBV5-6, the J call TRBJ1-2; D gene uncertain. Trimming took 0 bases from V and 3 from J, leaving 6 bases between them. CDR1 is SGHDT and CDR2 is YYEEEE in the germline V gene. The CDR3 length is 13 residues. For the CDR3, the DNA is TGTGCCAGCAGCTTGGGGAGAGACTATGGCTACACCTTC. Its translation is CASSLGRDYGYTF.

The chain is built from TRBV18 and TRBJ1-5; 9 bases match TRBD1. There are 16 residues in the CDR3. V lost 4 bases and J lost 5; bases outside the gene matches: 9. The V gene's germline CDR1 is KGHSH and CDR2 LQKENI. CDR3 in amino acids: CASSHMDRGQDQPQHF. DNA for the CDR3: TGTGCCAGCTCACACATGGACAGGGGACAGGATCAGCCCCAGCATTTT.

The rearrangement links TRBV30 to TRBJ2-1, with 8 bases matching TRBD1. Germline CDR1 reads GTSNPN; CDR2 reads SVGIG (reference sequence). This CDR3 has 15 amino acids. V gave up 3 bases and J gave up 1 base; unmatched junction bases: 5. CDR3 sequence: CAWSAGGRSYNEQFF. DNA of the CDR3: TGTGCCTGGAGCGCAGGGGGCCGTTCCTACAATGAGCAGTTCTTC.

The V and J genes are TRBV14 and TRBJ1-2; 7 positions match TRBD1. After removal of 2 bases from V and 4 bases from J, the junction contained 1 base not matched to a gene. The CDR3 contains 13 residues. CDR1 and CDR2 from the germline V gene are SGHDN and FVKESK. CDR3 protein: CASSQTGAYGYTF. For the CDR3, the DNA is TGTGCCAGCAGCCAAACAGGGGCCTATGGCTACACCTTC.

The sample holds one count of this clone. The chain combines TRBV19 with TRBJ1-2, with 7 nucleotides matching TRBD1. Germline values: CDR1 LNHDA, CDR2 SQIVND (reference sequence). This CDR3 contains 12 residues. J gave up 7 bases and V 7 bases, and 6 bases lay outside the gene matches. CDR3 residues: CASTGQSGGYTF. CDR3 nucleotide sequence: TGTGCCAGTACGGGACAGTCTGGTGGCTACACCTTC.

The chain links TRBV5-1 to TRBJ2-7; D is undetermined. The CDR3 has 14 amino acids. Germline lookup yields CDR1 SGHRS and CDR2 YFSETQ. Trimming left V 4 bases short and J 3 bases short, with 14 bases between. The CDR3, as DNA: TGCGCCAGCAGCCCTATGGCCACATTCTACGAGCAGTACTTC. Encoded protein: CASSPMATFYEQYF.

This chain joins TRBV7-2 and TRBJ1-5; D perhaps matches TRBD1 (5 bases). This CDR3 region has 15 residues. Germline V gene data show CDR1 as SGHTA and CDR2 as FQGNSA. Between the trimmed V and J ends, which lost 8 bases and 2 bases, there was a span of 16 bases. CDR3 coding DNA: TGTGCCAGCTCCTTTAAATGGGGGGGCAATCAGCCCCAGCATTTT. It translates to CASSFKWGGNQPQHF. Using reference TRBV7-2 and TRBJ1-5 for the parts outside the CDR3, the full variable domain is GAGVSQSPSNKVTEKGKDVELRCDPISGHTALYWYRQSLGQGLEFLIYFQGNSAPDKSGLPSDRFSAERTGGSVSTLTIQRTQQEDSAVYLCASSFKWGGNQPQHFGDGTRLSIL.

The chain recombines TRBV9 with TRBJ1-1; weak D call: TRBD1 (5 bases). Germline V gives CDR1 SGDLS, CDR2 YYNGEE. Between the trimmed V and J ends, which lost 4 bases and 4 bases, there was a span of 11 bases. The CDR3 is 13 amino acids. CDR3 in amino acids: CASSLPGTTEAFF. The CDR3 coding sequence is TGTGCCAGCAGCCTGCCCGGGACCACTGAAGCTTTCTTT. Combining the CDR3 with reference TRBV9 and TRBJ1-1 gives the whole variable domain DSGVTQTPKHLITATGQRVTLRCSPRSGDLSVYWYQQSLDQGLQFLIQYYNGEERAKGNILERFSAQQFPDLHSELNLSSLELGDSALYFCASSLPGTTEAFFGQGTRLTVV.

V is TRBV5-1 and J is TRBJ2-1; TRBD1 might be the D (6 bases). V was pared by 5 bases and J by 0 bases, with 18 bases between. In germline, CDR1 is SGHRS, CDR2 YFSETQ. There are 17 residues in the CDR3. The CDR3 DNA reads as TGCGCCAGCAGTTCACAGGGTCCCCCAAGCTCCTACAATGAGCAGTTCTTC. Its translation is CASSSQGPPSSYNEQFF.